This T cell receptor beta chain was recovered during a study of human T cells and chemical hapten exposure. V lost 5 bases and J 5 bases, leaving 22 bases between the germline ends. CDR1 and CDR2 (germline): SGHVS, FNYEAQ. This CDR3 is built from 16 residues. TCRdb re-called the RACE reads through MiXCR, storing one row per CDR3 protein. The sample consists of about 120,000 distinct CDR3 sequences, roughly an eighth of them appearing once. Stated time point: patch test 1, 2 weeks after DPC sensitization. Treatment in this sample: therapeutic diphenylcyclopropenone sensitization with weekly scalp DPC. The receptor was derived from a man younger than 35 with alopecia areata. Some clones in this sample may be carry-over from other donors' samples. The sample consisted of whole blood, taken in connection with sensitization to the hapten diphenylcyclopropenone (DPC). This rearrangement joins TRBV7-6 to TRBJ2-7; D uncertain. The CDR3 DNA follows: TGTGCCAGCAGCCCAACGACCTCCTATCTTCCCGACGAGCAGTACTTC. It yields the protein CASSPTTSYLPDEQYF. Supplemented by reference TRBV7-6 and TRBJ2-7, the full variable domain reads GAGVSQSPRYKVTKRGQDVALRCDPISGHVSLYWYRQALGQGPEFLTYFNYEAQQDKSGLPNDRFSAERPEGSISTLTIQRTEQRDSAMYRCASSPTTSYLPDEQYFGPGTRLTVT.